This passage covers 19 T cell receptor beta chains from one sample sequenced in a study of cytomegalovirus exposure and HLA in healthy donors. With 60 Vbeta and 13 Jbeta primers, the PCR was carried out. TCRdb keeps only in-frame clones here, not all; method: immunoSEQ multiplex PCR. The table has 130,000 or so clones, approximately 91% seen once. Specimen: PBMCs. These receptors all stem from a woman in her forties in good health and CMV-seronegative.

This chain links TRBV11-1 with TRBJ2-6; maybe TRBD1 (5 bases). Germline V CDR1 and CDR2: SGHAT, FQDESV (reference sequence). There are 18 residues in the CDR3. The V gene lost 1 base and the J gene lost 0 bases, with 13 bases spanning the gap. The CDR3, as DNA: TGTGCCAGCAGCTTAGAGTATGGGGCAGGCTCTGGGGCCAACGTCCTGACTTTC. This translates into CASSLEYGAGSGANVLTF. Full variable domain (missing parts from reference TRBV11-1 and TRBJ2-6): EAEVAQSPRYKITEKSQAVAFWCDPISGHATLYWYRQILGQGPELLVQFQDESVVDDSQLPKDRFSAERLKGVDSTLKIQPAELGDSAMYLCASSLEYGAGSGANVLTFGAGSRLTVL.

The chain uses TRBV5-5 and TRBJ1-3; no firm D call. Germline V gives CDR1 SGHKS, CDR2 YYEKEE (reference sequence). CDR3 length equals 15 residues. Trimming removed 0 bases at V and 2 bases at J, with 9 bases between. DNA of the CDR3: TGTGCCAGCAGCTTGGAGGCACGGGCTGGAAACACCATATATTTT. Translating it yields CASSLEARAGNTIYF.

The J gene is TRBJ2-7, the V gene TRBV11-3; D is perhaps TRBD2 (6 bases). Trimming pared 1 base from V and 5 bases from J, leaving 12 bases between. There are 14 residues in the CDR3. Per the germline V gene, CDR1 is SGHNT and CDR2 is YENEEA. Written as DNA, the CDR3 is TGTGCCAGCAGCTTAGGCGGGGTAGGGAACGAGCAGTACTTC. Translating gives CASSLGGVGNEQYF.

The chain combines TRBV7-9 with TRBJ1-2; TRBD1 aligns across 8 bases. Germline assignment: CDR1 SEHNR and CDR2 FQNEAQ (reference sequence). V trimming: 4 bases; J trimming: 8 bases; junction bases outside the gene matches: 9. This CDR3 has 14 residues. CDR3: CASSSGQAPRGYTF. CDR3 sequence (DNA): TGTGCCAGCAGCTCGGGACAGGCCCCAAGAGGCTACACCTTC.

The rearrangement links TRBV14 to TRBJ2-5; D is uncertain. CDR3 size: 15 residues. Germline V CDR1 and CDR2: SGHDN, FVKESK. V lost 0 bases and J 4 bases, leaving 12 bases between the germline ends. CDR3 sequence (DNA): TGTGCCAGCAGCCAAGATCACGCCAGATTAGAGACCCAGTACTTC. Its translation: CASSQDHARLETQYF.

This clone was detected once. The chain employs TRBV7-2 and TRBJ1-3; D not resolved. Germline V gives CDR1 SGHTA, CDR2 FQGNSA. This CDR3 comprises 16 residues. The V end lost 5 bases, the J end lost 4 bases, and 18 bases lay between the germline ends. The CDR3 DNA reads TGTGCCAGCAGCCTCATGGCGCGAGGGATAGGAAACACCATATATTTT. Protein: CASSLMARGIGNTIYF.

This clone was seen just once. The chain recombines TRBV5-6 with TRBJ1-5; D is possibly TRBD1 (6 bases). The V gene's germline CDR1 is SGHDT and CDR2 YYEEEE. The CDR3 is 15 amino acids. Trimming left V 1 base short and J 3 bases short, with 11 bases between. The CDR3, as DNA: TGTGCCAGCAGCTTGAGGACAGAGTTCAATCAGCCCCAGCATTTT. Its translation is CASSLRTEFNQPQHF. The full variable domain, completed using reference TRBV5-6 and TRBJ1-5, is DAGVTQSPTHLIKTRGQQVTLRCSPKSGHDTVSWYQQALGQGPQFIFQYYEEEERQRGNFPDRFSGHQFPNYSSELNVNALLLGDSALYLCASSLRTEFNQPQHFGDGTRLSIL.

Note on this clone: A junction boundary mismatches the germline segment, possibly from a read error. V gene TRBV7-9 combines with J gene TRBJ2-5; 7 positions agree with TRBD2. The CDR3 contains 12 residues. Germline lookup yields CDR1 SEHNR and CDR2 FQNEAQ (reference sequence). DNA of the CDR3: TGTTCCAGCGGGACTTCACAAGAGACCCAGTACTTC. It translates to CSSGTSQETQYF.

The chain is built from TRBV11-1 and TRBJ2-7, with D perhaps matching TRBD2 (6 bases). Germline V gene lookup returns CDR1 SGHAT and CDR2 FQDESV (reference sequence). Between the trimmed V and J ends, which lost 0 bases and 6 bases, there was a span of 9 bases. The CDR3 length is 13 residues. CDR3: CASSLAEGFEQYF. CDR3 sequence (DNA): TGTGCCAGCAGCTTAGCGGAGGGGTTCGAGCAGTACTTC. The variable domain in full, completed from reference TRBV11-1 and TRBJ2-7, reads EAEVAQSPRYKITEKSQAVAFWCDPISGHATLYWYRQILGQGPELLVQFQDESVVDDSQLPKDRFSAERLKGVDSTLKIQPAELGDSAMYLCASSLAEGFEQYFGPGTRLTVT.

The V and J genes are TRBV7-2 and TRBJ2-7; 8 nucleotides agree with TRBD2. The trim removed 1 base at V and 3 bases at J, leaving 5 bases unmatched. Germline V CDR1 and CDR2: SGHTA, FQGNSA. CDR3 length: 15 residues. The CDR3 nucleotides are TGTGCCAGCAGCTTAGGGGGGACTAGTAGCTACGAGCAGTACTTC. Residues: CASSLGGTSSYEQYF.

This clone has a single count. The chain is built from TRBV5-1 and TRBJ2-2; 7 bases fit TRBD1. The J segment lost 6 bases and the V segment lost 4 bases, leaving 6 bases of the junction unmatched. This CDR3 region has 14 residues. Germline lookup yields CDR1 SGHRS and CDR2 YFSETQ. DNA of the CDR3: TGCGCCAGCAGCCTGGGGACAGCTGCCGGGGAGCTGTTTTTT. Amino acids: CASSLGTAAGELFF.

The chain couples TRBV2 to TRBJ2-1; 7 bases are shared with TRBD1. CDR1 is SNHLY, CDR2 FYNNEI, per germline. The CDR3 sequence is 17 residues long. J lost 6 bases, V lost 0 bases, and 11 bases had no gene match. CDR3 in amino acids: CASSEAHGTVLRNEQFF. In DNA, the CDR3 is TGTGCCAGCAGTGAAGCGCACGGGACAGTACTGCGCAATGAGCAGTTCTTC. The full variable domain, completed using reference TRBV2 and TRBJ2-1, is EPEVTQTPSHQVTQMGQEVILRCVPISNHLYFYWYRQILGQKVEFLVSFYNNEISEKSEIFDDQFSVERPDGSNFTLKIRSTKLEDSAMYFCASSEAHGTVLRNEQFFGPGTRLTVL.

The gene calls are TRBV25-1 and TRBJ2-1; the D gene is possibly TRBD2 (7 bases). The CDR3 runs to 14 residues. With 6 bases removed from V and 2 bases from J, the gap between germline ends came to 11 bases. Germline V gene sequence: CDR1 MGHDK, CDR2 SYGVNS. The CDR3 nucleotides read TGTGCCAGCAGCGAGGGGGGGGCCTACAATGAGCAGTTCTTC. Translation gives CASSEGGAYNEQFF.

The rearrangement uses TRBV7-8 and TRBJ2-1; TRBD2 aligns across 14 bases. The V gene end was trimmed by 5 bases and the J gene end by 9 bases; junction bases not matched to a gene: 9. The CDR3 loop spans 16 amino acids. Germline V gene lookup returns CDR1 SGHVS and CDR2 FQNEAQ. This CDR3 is CASSRGGLAGVSEQFF. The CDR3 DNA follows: TGTGCCAGCAGCCGAGGGGGACTAGCGGGAGTCAGTGAGCAGTTCTTC.

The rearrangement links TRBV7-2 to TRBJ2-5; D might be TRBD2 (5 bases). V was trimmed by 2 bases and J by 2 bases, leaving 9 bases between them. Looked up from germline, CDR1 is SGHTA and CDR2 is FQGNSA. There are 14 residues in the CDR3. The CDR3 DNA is TGTGCCAGCAGCTTAAATCGAGGGCAAGAGACCCAGTACTTC. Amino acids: CASSLNRGQETQYF.

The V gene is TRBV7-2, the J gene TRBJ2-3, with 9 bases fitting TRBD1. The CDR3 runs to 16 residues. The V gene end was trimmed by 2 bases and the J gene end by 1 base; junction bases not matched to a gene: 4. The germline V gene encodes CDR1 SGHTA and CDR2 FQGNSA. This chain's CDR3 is CASSLRGQGGTDTQYF. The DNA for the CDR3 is TGTGCCAGCAGCTTAAGGGGACAGGGCGGCACAGATACGCAGTATTTT.

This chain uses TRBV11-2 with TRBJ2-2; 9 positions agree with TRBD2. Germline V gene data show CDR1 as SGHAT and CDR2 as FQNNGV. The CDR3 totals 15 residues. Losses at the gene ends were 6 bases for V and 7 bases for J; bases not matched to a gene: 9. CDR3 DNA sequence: TGTGCCAGCAGGGTCGGACTAGCGTCAGACGGGGAGCTGTTTTTT. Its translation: CASRVGLASDGELFF.

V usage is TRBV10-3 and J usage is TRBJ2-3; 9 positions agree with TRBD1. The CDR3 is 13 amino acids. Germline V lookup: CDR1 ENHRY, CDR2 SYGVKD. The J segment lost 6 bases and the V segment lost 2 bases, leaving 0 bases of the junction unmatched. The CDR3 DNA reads TGTGCCATCAGTGAGGACAGGGGGGATACGCAGTATTTT. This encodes CAISEDRGDTQYF.

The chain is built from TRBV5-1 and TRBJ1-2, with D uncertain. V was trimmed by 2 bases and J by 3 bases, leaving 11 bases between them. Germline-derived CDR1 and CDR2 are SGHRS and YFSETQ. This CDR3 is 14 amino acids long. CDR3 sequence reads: CASSFSSSYYGYTF. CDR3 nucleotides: TGCGCCAGCAGCTTTTCCAGTTCCTACTATGGCTACACCTTC.